A selection of T cell receptor beta chains follows, all from one sample in a study of T-cell reconstitution after alpha-beta-depleted transplantation in children. TCRdb re-called the PCR reads through MiXCR, storing one row per CDR3 protein. The sample lists about 580,000 distinct CDR3 sequences, 25% to 30% occurring once. The material was PBMCs, obtained before TCRalphabeta/CD19-depleted stem cell transplant. These TCRs come from a boy in the first two years of life with Wiskott-Aldrich syndrome, due to receive a stem cell transplant. Both conserved end residues are part of each CDR3. Each record gives: D gene, V gene, clone size, J gene, CDR3 protein, CDR3 DNA. A D gene is named only where the DNA matches it firmly. The size of a clone is reported for some rows only, either as once, few or many, or as a class for expanded clones.

D: TRBD2
V: TRBV5-1
size: few
J: TRBJ2-3
CDR3: CASRLAGGPRTDTQYF
DNA: TGCGCCAGCAGGTTGGCGGGGGGTCCCCGCACAGATACGCAGTATTTT

D: TRBD2
V: TRBV10-3
size: few
J: TRBJ2-7
CDR3: CASGTTSSYEQYF
DNA: TGTGCCAGCGGGACTACGAGCTCCTACGAGCAGTACTTC

D: -
V: TRBV10-3
size: -
J: TRBJ2-2
CDR3: CAISWDIYGELFF
DNA: TGTGCCATCAGTTGGGACATATACGGGGAGCTGTTTTTT

D: -
V: TRBV10-3
size: few
J: TRBJ2-6
CDR3: CAISELAAGANVLTF
DNA: TGTGCCATCAGTGAATTGGCAGCTGGGGCCAACGTCCTGACTTTC

D: TRBD1
V: TRBV5-1
size: -
J: TRBJ2-7
CDR3: CASSSGQGLSEQYF
DNA: TGCGCCAGCAGTTCGGGACAGGGGCTTTCTGAGCAGTACTTC

D: -
V: TRBV27
size: -
J: TRBJ2-3
CDR3: CASSFRNPTGQLTDTQYF
DNA: TGTGCCAGCAGTTTCCGCAACCCAACTGGACAGCTCACAGATACGCAGTATTTT

D: -
V: TRBV5-1
size: -
J: TRBJ2-2
CDR3: CASSLRVSAVSGELFF
DNA: TGCGCCAGCAGCTTGAGGGTTTCCGCAGTATCCGGGGAGCTGTTTTTT

D: -
V: TRBV5-1
size: few
J: TRBJ2-3
CDR3: CASSMDTATDTQYF
DNA: TGCGCCAGCAGTATGGACACCGCCACAGATACGCAGTATTTT

D: -
V: TRBV6-5
size: -
J: TRBJ2-5
CDR3: CASSYSAIHLETQYF
DNA: TGTGCCAGCAGTTACTCTGCGATTCATTTAGAGACCCAGTACTTC

D: TRBD1
V: TRBV19
size: -
J: TRBJ2-7
CDR3: CASKGQGSYEQYF
DNA: TGTGCCAGTAAGGGACAGGGGAGCTACGAGCAGTACTTC

D: TRBD1
V: TRBV29-1
size: -
J: TRBJ1-3
CDR3: CSVLRDRANTIYF
DNA: TGCAGCGTTCTCCGGGACAGAGCTAACACCATATATTTT

D: -
V: TRBV20-1
size: few
J: TRBJ1-1
CDR3: CSAIAGQGLWNTEAFF
DNA: TGCAGTGCTATAGCGGGCCAGGGGTTATGGAACACTGAAGCTTTCTTT

D: -
V: TRBV28
size: -
J: TRBJ2-1
CDR3: CASSFVRLDNEQFF
DNA: TGTGCCAGCAGTTTCGTCCGTCTTGACAATGAGCAGTTCTTC

D: -
V: TRBV7-8
size: -
J: TRBJ2-2
CDR3: CASRDHGSWELFF
DNA: TGTGCCAGCAGAGATCACGGGAGTTGGGAGCTGTTTTTT

D: TRBD1
V: TRBV10-3
size: -
J: TRBJ1-5
CDR3: CAISESRGRQPQHF
DNA: TGTGCCATCAGTGAGTCGAGGGGGCGGCAGCCCCAGCATTTT

D: -
V: TRBV5-1
size: -
J: TRBJ2-7
CDR3: CASSLGGTLYEQYF
DNA: TGCGCCAGCAGCTTGGGGGGGACACTCTACGAGCAGTACTTC

D: -
V: TRBV5-1
size: -
J: TRBJ1-1
CDR3: CASSLAHGGTEAFF
DNA: TGCGCCAGCAGCTTGGCCCACGGTGGGACTGAAGCTTTCTTT

D: TRBD1
V: TRBV18
size: -
J: TRBJ2-7
CDR3: CASSPDRGRSYEQYF
DNA: TGTGCCAGCTCACCCGACAGGGGGCGGTCCTACGAGCAGTACTTC

D: -
V: TRBV6-1
size: -
J: TRBJ2-7
CDR3: CASGLGTGLDSYEQYF
DNA: TGTGCCAGCGGGTTAGGTACGGGACTGGATTCCTACGAGCAGTACTTC

D: TRBD2
V: TRBV20-1
size: few
J: TRBJ2-7
CDR3: CSARGGTSGISYEQYF
DNA: TGCAGTGCTCGAGGGGGGACTAGCGGGATCTCCTACGAGCAGTACTTC

D: -
V: TRBV3-1
size: few
J: TRBJ2-7
CDR3: CASSQDLASHYEQYF
DNA: TGTGCCAGCAGCCAAGATCTGGCCAGTCATTACGAGCAGTACTTC

D: TRBD1
V: TRBV7-9
size: few
J: TRBJ1-1
CDR3: CASSIRTGEAEAFF
DNA: TGTGCCAGCAGCATCCGGACAGGGGAGGCTGAAGCTTTCTTT

D: TRBD1
V: TRBV12-3/TRBV12-4
size: -
J: TRBJ1-2
CDR3: CASSSWDRVYGYTF
DNA: TGTGCCAGCAGTTCGTGGGACAGGGTCTATGGCTACACCTTC

D: -
V: TRBV5-1
size: -
J: TRBJ1-1
CDR3: CASQTGTEAFF
DNA: TGCGCCAGCCAGACAGGAACTGAAGCTTTCTTT

D: -
V: TRBV5-5
size: few
J: TRBJ2-1
CDR3: CASSFGSLRSNEQFF
DNA: TGTGCCAGCAGCTTTGGGTCCCTCAGGTCGAATGAGCAGTTCTTC

D: TRBD2
V: TRBV12-3/TRBV12-4
size: -
J: TRBJ2-7
CDR3: CASSLRGGGRALNEQYF
DNA: TGTGCCAGCAGTCTCCGAGGGGGCGGGAGGGCCCTGAACGAGCAGTACTTC

D: -
V: TRBV19
size: -
J: TRBJ2-7
CDR3: CASSVRGYSYEQYF
DNA: TGTGCCAGTAGTGTAAGGGGATACTCCTACGAGCAGTACTTC

D: -
V: TRBV28
size: -
J: TRBJ2-2
CDR3: CASSSPAIGELFF
DNA: TGTGCCAGCAGTTCCCCGGCCATCGGGGAGCTGTTTTTT

D: -
V: TRBV3-1
size: -
J: TRBJ1-1
CDR3: CQSQAGRNEAFF
DNA: TGTCAAAGCCAAGCCGGACGGAATGAAGCTTTCTTT

D: -
V: TRBV12-3/TRBV12-4
size: -
J: TRBJ2-5
CDR3: CASSLDFSETQYF
DNA: TGTGCCAGCAGTTTAGACTTTTCGGAGACCCAGTACTTC

D: TRBD1
V: TRBV5-1
size: -
J: TRBJ2-7
CDR3: CASRRDRGREEQYF
DNA: TGCGCCAGCAGAAGGGACAGGGGAAGAGAGGAGCAGTACTTC

D: TRBD2
V: TRBV9
size: few
J: TRBJ2-7
CDR3: CASSVGLAGGRSEQYF
DNA: TGTGCCAGCAGCGTGGGGCTAGCGGGAGGGAGGAGCGAGCAGTACTTC

D: -
V: TRBV7-2
size: -
J: TRBJ1-1
CDR3: CATIKTGRKGTEAFF
DNA: TGTGCCACCATCAAGACCGGCAGAAAGGGCACTGAAGCTTTCTTT

D: TRBD2
V: TRBV12-3/TRBV12-4
size: -
J: TRBJ2-1
CDR3: CASSLASGRVPMDEQFF
DNA: TGTGCCAGCAGTTTAGCTAGCGGGAGGGTCCCCATGGATGAGCAGTTCTTC

D: -
V: TRBV14
size: few
J: TRBJ2-1
CDR3: CASSQDGVHRFF
DNA: TGTGCCAGCAGCCAAGATGGGGTCCACCGGTTCTTC

D: TRBD2
V: TRBV7-7
size: -
J: TRBJ2-1
CDR3: CASSFAGLANEQFF
DNA: TGTGCCAGCAGCTTTGCGGGACTAGCTAATGAGCAGTTCTTC

D: TRBD2
V: TRBV10-1
size: few
J: TRBJ2-7
CDR3: CASRDPGLAGDYEQYF
DNA: TGCGCCAGCAGAGACCCGGGACTAGCGGGAGACTACGAGCAGTACTTC

D: TRBD1
V: TRBV5-1
size: few
J: TRBJ1-5
CDR3: CASSVGTDLGQPQHF
DNA: TGCGCCAGCAGCGTAGGGACAGACCTGGGGCAGCCCCAGCATTTT

D: TRBD1
V: TRBV29-1
size: few
J: TRBJ2-1
CDR3: CSAGTGLNEQFF
DNA: TGCAGCGCTGGGACAGGGCTCAATGAGCAGTTCTTC

D: TRBD2
V: TRBV6-1
size: few
J: TRBJ2-1
CDR3: CASSALSGSYNGDEQFF
DNA: TGTGCCAGCAGTGCACTTAGCGGGAGCTATAATGGGGATGAGCAGTTCTTC

D: -
V: TRBV10-3
size: -
J: TRBJ2-7
CDR3: CAISVTRHEQYF
DNA: TGTGCCATCAGTGTAACCCGCCACGAGCAGTACTTC

D: -
V: TRBV7-9
size: -
J: TRBJ2-2
CDR3: CASSLTASANTGELFF
DNA: TGTGCCAGCAGCTTAACGGCTAGCGCTAACACCGGGGAGCTGTTTTTT

D: -
V: TRBV20-1
size: -
J: TRBJ2-7
CDR3: CSARDSRVYEQYF
DNA: TGCAGTGCTAGAGATTCGCGGGTCTACGAGCAGTACTTC

D: -
V: TRBV12-3/TRBV12-4
size: -
J: TRBJ2-2
CDR3: CASSSYIRLTGELFF
DNA: TGTGCCAGCAGTTCATACATTCGACTCACCGGGGAGCTGTTTTTT

D: TRBD2
V: TRBV24-1
size: few
J: TRBJ2-3
CDR3: CATSDEREGGTDTQYF
DNA: TGTGCCACCAGTGACGAGCGGGAGGGGGGCACAGATACGCAGTATTTT

D: -
V: TRBV12-3/TRBV12-4
size: few
J: TRBJ2-5
CDR3: CASSPTDPNQETQYF
DNA: TGTGCCAGCAGCCCTACTGACCCTAACCAAGAGACCCAGTACTTC

D: TRBD2
V: TRBV20-1
size: -
J: TRBJ2-7
CDR3: CSARGSSGSYEQYF
DNA: TGCAGTGCTAGGGGGTCTAGCGGGAGTTACGAGCAGTACTTC

D: -
V: TRBV29-1
size: few
J: TRBJ2-3
CDR3: CSVHKRSTDTQYF
DNA: TGCAGCGTTCACAAGAGGAGCACAGATACGCAGTATTTT

D: -
V: TRBV7-6
size: -
J: TRBJ1-3
CDR3: CASSLRGFAGNTIYF
DNA: TGTGCCAGCAGCTTACGGGGGTTTGCTGGAAACACCATATATTTT

D: -
V: TRBV5-6
size: -
J: TRBJ2-5
CDR3: CASSLTKWDLQETQYF
DNA: TGTGCCAGCAGCTTGACCAAATGGGATTTGCAAGAGACCCAGTACTTC

D: -
V: TRBV3-1
size: few
J: TRBJ2-5
CDR3: CASSQAVSGTQYF
DNA: TGTGCCAGCAGCCAAGCGGTCAGCGGGACCCAGTACTTC

D: -
V: TRBV2
size: -
J: TRBJ1-3
CDR3: CASSYRSGNTIYF
DNA: TGTGCCAGCAGTTACCGATCTGGAAACACCATATATTTT

D: TRBD2
V: TRBV27
size: few
J: TRBJ2-1
CDR3: CASSLYGGSSQFF
DNA: TGTGCCAGCAGTTTATACGGCGGGAGCAGCCAGTTCTTC